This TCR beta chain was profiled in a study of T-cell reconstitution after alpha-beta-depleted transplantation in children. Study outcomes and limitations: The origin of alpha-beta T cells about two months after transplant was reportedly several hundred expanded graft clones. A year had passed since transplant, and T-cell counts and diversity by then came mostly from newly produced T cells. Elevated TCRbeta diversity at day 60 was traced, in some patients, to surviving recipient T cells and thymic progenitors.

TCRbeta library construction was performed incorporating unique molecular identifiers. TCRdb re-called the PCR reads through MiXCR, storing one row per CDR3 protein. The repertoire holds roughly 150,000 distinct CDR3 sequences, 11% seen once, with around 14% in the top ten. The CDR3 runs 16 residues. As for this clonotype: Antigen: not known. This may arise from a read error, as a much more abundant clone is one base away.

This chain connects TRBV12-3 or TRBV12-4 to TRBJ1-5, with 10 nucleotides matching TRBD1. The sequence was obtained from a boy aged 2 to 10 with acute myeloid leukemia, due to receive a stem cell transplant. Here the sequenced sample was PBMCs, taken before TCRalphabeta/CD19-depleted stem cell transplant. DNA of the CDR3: TGTGCCAGCAGTTCCGCGGACAGGGGGGACAATCAGCCCCAGCCTTTT. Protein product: CASSSADRGDNQPQPF.